The 16 T cell receptor beta chains listed next were all sequenced from one sample in a study of T-cell memory formation after mild COVID-19. MiXCR, run by TCRdb on the 5' RACE reads, gives a single entry per CDR3 protein. Here the sample spans more than 110,000 distinct CDR3 sequences, roughly a quarter being singletons. Sequencing was performed on PBMCs or a T cell subset sorted from them (not recorded which). All receptors derive from an adult woman who had mild COVID-19 (a few samples of this study predate the infection). Cell type and time point are not known.

The genes are TRBV4-2 and TRBJ2-7, with D uncertain. V was clipped by 3 bases and J by 2 bases, with 11 bases between them. The CDR3 consists of 14 residues. Germline V gene lookup returns CDR1 LGHNA and CDR2 YNFKEQ. The CDR3 is CASSQDDLTYEQYF. The CDR3 nucleotides read TGTGCCAGCAGCCAGGACGATCTCACCTACGAGCAGTACTTC.

V gene TRBV3-1 combines with J gene TRBJ2-7; TRBD1 matches 10 bases. Germline CDR1 is LGHDT and CDR2 is YNNKEL (reference sequence). V gave up 4 bases and J gave up 1 base; unmatched junction bases: 4. The CDR3 runs 15 residues. Here the CDR3 DNA reads TGTGCCAGCAGCCCCGGGGACAGGGGTTCCTACGAGCAGTACTTC. It yields the protein CASSPGDRGSYEQYF.

The chain couples TRBV4-3 to TRBJ2-1; perhaps TRBD1 as D (5 bases). The CDR3 is made up of 16 amino acids. Germline V gives CDR1 LGHNA, CDR2 YSLEER. V lost 6 bases, J lost 5 bases, and 20 bases lay in between. The CDR3 DNA reads TGCGCCAGCAGAACACGGTTAGGGGCCCTAGACAATGAGCAGTTCTTC. Translated: CASRTRLGALDNEQFF.

The rearrangement uses TRBV11-3 and TRBJ2-3; possibly TRBD2 for D (5 bases). The CDR3 has 16 residues. CDR1 is SGHNT and CDR2 is YENEEA in the germline V gene. V gave up 6 bases and J gave up 2 bases, with 18 bases separating them. This CDR3 is CASSHSTGFYTDTQYF. In DNA form, the CDR3 reads TGTGCCAGCAGTCACTCAACGGGATTTTACACAGATACGCAGTATTTT.

This clonotype was seen repeatedly, ten times or more. The rearrangement links TRBV9 to TRBJ2-1; TRBD2 matches 7 bases. Germline CDR1 reads SGDLS; CDR2 reads YYNGEE. The trim removed 4 bases at V and 0 bases at J, leaving 7 bases unmatched. This CDR3 comprises 16 residues. This CDR3 reads CASSLGGSASYNEQFF. As DNA, the CDR3 is TGTGCCAGCAGCTTAGGCGGGAGCGCCTCCTACAATGAGCAGTTCTTC.

A few counts support this clonotype. The chain uses TRBV18 and TRBJ2-1; 8 positions match TRBD2. V shed 2 bases, J shed 6 bases, and the junction held 6 bases outside the gene matches. The CDR3 runs to 15 residues. CDR1 is KGHSH, CDR2 LQKENI, per germline. CDR3 nucleotides: TGTGCCAGCTCACCAGGACTAGCTCCTGCCAATGAGCAGTTCTTC. Encoded protein: CASSPGLAPANEQFF.

The rearrangement links TRBV29-1 to TRBJ2-7; TRBD1 might be the D (7 bases). Germline V gene sequence: CDR1 SQVTM, CDR2 ANQGSEA. The CDR3 totals 13 residues. V lost 6 bases and J 5 bases, leaving 17 bases between the germline ends. CDR3 protein: CSVNPRGVDEQYF. The CDR3 DNA reads TGCAGCGTAAACCCCAGGGGGGTGGACGAGCAGTACTTC.

V gene TRBV4-2 combines with J gene TRBJ2-7, with 9 bases aligning to TRBD1. Germline-derived CDR1 and CDR2 are LGHNA and YNFKEQ. The CDR3 has 15 residues. V shed 5 bases and J 6 bases; nucleotides not matched to a gene: 11. The CDR3 DNA sequence: TGTGCCAGCAGCGTCCGGACAGGGGAGGTGGGCGAGCAGTACTTC. Translated, it gives CASSVRTGEVGEQYF.

The gene calls are TRBV27 and TRBJ1-2; 8 positions agree with TRBD1. Trimming removed 0 bases from V and 6 bases from J; junction bases left unmatched: 9. The CDR3 is 16 residues long. Germline V gives CDR1 MNHEY, CDR2 SMNVEV (reference sequence). CDR3 amino acids: CASSLSWTGNKDGYTF. In DNA form, the CDR3 reads TGTGCCAGCAGTTTATCCTGGACAGGGAACAAGGATGGCTACACCTTC.

The sample holds a few counts of this clonotype. J is TRBJ2-1 and V is TRBV6-1, with TRBD2 matching 8 bases. This CDR3 spans 17 amino acids. Germline V gene data show CDR1 as MNHNS and CDR2 as SASEGT. Germline trimming cut 1 base from V and 1 base from J; bases unmatched to any gene: 6. The CDR3 reads CASSEGERELSYNEQFF. The CDR3, as DNA: TGTGCCAGCAGTGAAGGTGAGCGGGAGTTGTCCTACAATGAGCAGTTCTTC.

The chain has TRBV13 and TRBJ2-1; 10 nucleotides align to TRBD1. The ends lost 4 bases at V and 2 bases at J; junction bases unmatched: 8. This CDR3 comprises 17 residues. The germline V gene encodes CDR1 PRHDT and CDR2 FYEKMQ (reference sequence). The CDR3 coding sequence is TGTGCCAGCAGCTCAGAGGCGGGACAGGGGACCTACAATGAGCAGTTCTTC. It translates to CASSSEAGQGTYNEQFF.

This clonotype came up a few times. The chain combines TRBV7-8 with TRBJ2-7; D may be TRBD2 (5 bases). Trimming left V 5 bases short and J 2 bases short, with 13 bases between. The germline CDR1 and CDR2 sequences are SGHVS and FQNEAQ. This CDR3 has 14 residues. The CDR3 sequence: CASSPGLETYEQYF. The CDR3 nucleotides are TGTGCCAGCAGCCCAGGACTGGAGACCTACGAGCAGTACTTC.

The chain carries TRBV6-1 and TRBJ2-3; perhaps TRBD2 as D (6 bases). Germline V gives CDR1 MNHNS, CDR2 SASEGT. The CDR3 covers 14 residues. Deletions cut 6 bases from V and 4 bases from J, with 14 bases between. For the CDR3, the DNA is TGTGCCAGCAGATCCCGGGGGTTCCCAGATACGCAGTATTTT. It codes for CASRSRGFPDTQYF.

The chain employs TRBV20-1 and TRBJ2-7, with 9 positions matching TRBD2. J lost 3 bases, V lost 2 bases, and 5 bases had no gene match. From germline, CDR1 is DFQATT and CDR2 SNEGSKA (reference sequence). This CDR3 has 14 residues. The CDR3 sequence is CSARPTSGSYEQYF. The CDR3 nucleotides are TGCAGTGCTAGACCGACTAGCGGAAGCTACGAGCAGTACTTC.

In its sample, this clonotype was seen many times. J is TRBJ2-6 and V is TRBV24-1, with D unresolved. This CDR3 is 15 amino acids long. The germline V gene encodes CDR1 KGHDR and CDR2 SFDVKD. With 2 bases removed from V and 1 base from J, the gap between germline ends came to 5 bases. CDR3 DNA sequence: TGTGCCACCAGTGATTGGGGTTCTGGGGCCAACGTCCTGACTTTC. Protein product: CATSDWGSGANVLTF.

V usage is TRBV2 and J usage is TRBJ2-1; D possibly corresponds to TRBD2 (6 bases). Per the germline V gene, CDR1 is SNHLY and CDR2 is FYNNEI. The CDR3 consists of 15 residues. V was clipped by 10 bases and J by 0 bases, with 16 bases between them. The CDR3 DNA sequence: TGTGCCACCGAAGCCAGGGAGGTCTCCTACAATGAGCAGTTCTTC. This encodes CATEAREVSYNEQFF.